Presented here are 10 T cell receptor beta chains from one specimen sequenced in a study of early stage breast cancer tumors. The assay was immunoSEQ multiplex PCR, and TCRdb's table has in-frame clones only and misses some. The data contain 45,000 to 60,000 clones, roughly 84% of them singletons. What was sequenced was blood. The receptors were sampled from a person aged 50 to 59 with breast cancer.

V gene TRBV5-8 combines with J gene TRBJ1-5; D gene unclear. This CDR3 is built from 17 residues. Trimming removed 0 bases from V and 2 bases from J, with 15 bases in between. Germline values: CDR1 SGHTS, CDR2 YDEGEE. The CDR3 DNA reads TGTGCCAGCAGCTTGGGGTTAGGAGAGCTTGGCAATCAGCCCCAGCATTTT. As protein: CASSLGLGELGNQPQHF.

This chain connects TRBV28 to TRBJ1-5; D call uncertain. Per germline, CDR1 MDHEN and CDR2 SYDVKM. This CDR3 comprises 14 residues. Trimming took 4 bases from V and 6 from J, leaving 13 bases between them. The CDR3 sequence is CASSYHGKGQPQHF. In DNA form, the CDR3 reads TGTGCCAGCAGTTACCATGGGAAAGGTCAGCCCCAGCATTTT.

The rearrangement links TRBV7-3 to TRBJ2-1; 11 positions match TRBD2. The length of the CDR3 is 14 residues. Germline CDR1 and CDR2: SGHTA and FQGTGA. V trimming: 6 bases; J trimming: 6 bases; junction bases outside the gene matches: 4. The CDR3, as DNA: TGTGCCAGCAGTTTAGCGGGAGGGGTCAATGAGCAGTTCTTC. It yields the protein CASSLAGGVNEQFF.

The chain recombines TRBV7-2 with TRBJ1-2; TRBD1 is a possible D gene (6 bases). This CDR3 contains 14 residues. CDR1 and CDR2 (germline): SGHTA, FQGNSA. The ends were cut back, 5 bases at V and 8 bases at J, with 18 bases in the middle. The CDR3 DNA reads TGTGCCAGCAGCCCAACGTCGGACAGCCTAGGCTACACCTTC. This gives the protein CASSPTSDSLGYTF. Using reference TRBV7-2 and TRBJ1-2 for the parts outside the CDR3, the full variable domain is GAGVSQSPSNKVTEKGKDVELRCDPISGHTALYWYRQSLGQGLEFLIYFQGNSAPDKSGLPSDRFSAERTGGSVSTLTIQRTQQEDSAVYLCASSPTSDSLGYTFGSGTRLTVV.

This chain connects TRBV5-1 to TRBJ1-5; D not resolved. Germline lookup yields CDR1 SGHRS and CDR2 YFSETQ. The V gene lost 4 bases and the J gene lost 1 base, with 15 bases spanning the gap. The CDR3 is 16 amino acids. Here the CDR3 reads CASSPEGGNSNQPQHF. CDR3 coding DNA: TGCGCCAGCAGCCCCGAGGGAGGGAACAGCAATCAGCCCCAGCATTTT.

The chain joins TRBV10-2 to TRBJ2-1, with unresolved D. Trimming pared 6 bases from V and 10 bases from J, leaving 16 bases between. Germline V lookup: CDR1 WSHSY, CDR2 SAAADI. CDR3 length: 13 residues. The CDR3 region has the DNA TGCGCCAGCAGCCGCGGCCAAACCCTAGAGCAGTTCTTC. It is translated as CASSRGQTLEQFF.

In this sample, this clone turned up once. The chain uses TRBV4-3 and TRBJ2-4; TRBD2 aligns across 7 bases. The trim removed 6 bases at V and 2 bases at J, leaving 7 bases unmatched. This CDR3 is 15 amino acids long. CDR1 is LGHNA, CDR2 YSLEER, per germline. This CDR3 reads CASSHEAGTKNIQYF. CDR3 nucleotides: TGCGCCAGCAGTCACGAAGCGGGAACCAAAAACATTCAGTACTTC.

The chain recombines TRBV9 with TRBJ2-7, with a tentative D call TRBD1 (5 bases). V was trimmed by 4 bases and J by 3 bases, leaving 8 bases between them. Germline V gives CDR1 SGDLS, CDR2 YYNGEE. The CDR3 consists of 12 residues. CDR3 protein: CASSPRGYEQYF. The CDR3 nucleotides read TGTGCCAGCAGCCCTAGGGGCTACGAGCAGTACTTC.

This chain joins TRBV7-2 and TRBJ1-6; weak D call: TRBD1 (6 bases). The CDR3 is 15 residues long. V lost 5 bases, J lost 7 bases, and 15 bases lay in between. Germline-derived CDR1 and CDR2 are SGHTA and FQGNSA. The CDR3 protein is CASSIQQGFNSPLHF. DNA for the CDR3: TGTGCCAGCAGCATACAACAGGGCTTCAATTCACCCCTCCACTTT.

Only a few counts were recorded for this clone. This rearrangement joins TRBV6-1 to TRBJ1-5, with TRBD1 matching over 7 bases. Per germline, CDR1 MNHNS and CDR2 SASEGT. Germline trimming cut 7 bases from V and 5 bases from J; bases unmatched to any gene: 11. CDR3 length: 15 amino acids. CDR3 residues: CASKKTGLLYQPQHF. CDR3 bases: TGTGCCAGCAAAAAGACAGGGCTCCTATATCAGCCCCAGCATTTT.